The 11 T cell receptor beta chains in this list originate from one sample, sequenced in a study of cytomegalovirus exposure and HLA in healthy donors. TCRdb keeps only in-frame clones here, not all; method: immunoSEQ multiplex PCR. The sample lists roughly 150,000 clones, 88% occurring once. Material: PBMCs. The receptors were sampled from a man aged 18 to 30 in good health and CMV-seronegative.

The chain combines TRBV5-6 with TRBJ2-3; TRBD1 agrees at 7 bases. V shed 0 bases, J shed 0 bases, and the junction held 7 bases outside the gene matches. This CDR3 comprises 17 residues. Germline V gene lookup returns CDR1 SGHDT and CDR2 YYEEEE. Here the CDR3 reads CASSLGAGTASTDTQYF. CDR3 nucleotides: TGTGCCAGCAGCTTGGGAGCCGGGACAGCTAGCACAGATACGCAGTATTTT.

The chain has TRBV6-6 and TRBJ1-5; D is perhaps TRBD1 (5 bases). Germline V gives CDR1 MNHNY, CDR2 SVGAGI (reference sequence). V gave up 5 bases and J gave up 8 bases, with 19 bases separating them. The CDR3 is 15 residues long. The CDR3 protein is CASSPHPPGGEPQHF. CDR3 DNA sequence: TGTGCCAGCAGTCCCCATCCTCCGGGAGGGGAGCCCCAGCATTTT.

This chain links TRBV19 with TRBJ1-1; no clear D. The CDR3 has 16 residues. Looked up from germline, CDR1 is LNHDA and CDR2 is SQIVND (reference sequence). Trimming took 3 bases from V and 1 from J, leaving 15 bases between them. The CDR3 sequence: CASSIYHPSSNTEAFF. DNA of the CDR3: TGTGCCAGTAGTATTTATCACCCCAGTTCGAACACTGAAGCTTTCTTT.

V gene TRBV18 combines with J gene TRBJ2-7; 9 bases align to TRBD2. J was trimmed by 4 bases and V by 3 bases; bases with no gene match: 7. Germline values: CDR1 KGHSH, CDR2 LQKENI. The CDR3 consists of 15 residues. The CDR3: CASSPGAGGPYEQYF. For the CDR3, the DNA is TGTGCCAGCTCACCCGGGGCGGGAGGGCCTTACGAGCAGTACTTC. The full variable domain, completed using reference TRBV18 and TRBJ2-7, is NAGVMQNPRHLVRRRGQEARLRCSPMKGHSHVYWYRQLPEEGLKFMVYLQKENIIDESGMPKERFSAEFPKEGPSILRIQQVVRGDSAAYFCASSPGAGGPYEQYFGPGTRLTVT.

This rearrangement joins TRBV5-4 to TRBJ1-4, with 7 bases fitting TRBD1. The V gene's germline CDR1 is SGHNT and CDR2 YYREEE (reference sequence). The V segment lost 4 bases and the J segment 7 bases; nucleotides outside the gene matches: 7. The CDR3 spans 14 residues. In DNA, the CDR3 is TGTGCCAGCAGCCCCGACAGGGCTGGTGAAAAACTGTTTTTT. As protein: CASSPDRAGEKLFF. The complete variable domain, with remaining parts taken from reference TRBV5-4 and TRBJ1-4, reads ETGVTQSPTHLIKTRGQQVTLRCSSQSGHNTVSWYQQALGQGPQFIFQYYREEENGRGNFPPRFSGLQFPNYSSELNVNALELDDSALYLCASSPDRAGEKLFFGSGTQLSVL.

The chain employs TRBV5-1 and TRBJ2-7, with D perhaps matching TRBD2 (7 bases). This CDR3 is 13 amino acids long. Germline assignment: CDR1 SGHRS and CDR2 YFSETQ. V lost 3 bases and J lost 6, with 13 bases in between. The CDR3: CASSWGGGSEQYF. The CDR3 coding sequence is TGCGCCAGCAGCTGGGGAGGGGGAAGCGAGCAGTACTTC.

This clone was counted only a few times. CDR3 in amino acids: CASTSSESYGYTF. In DNA form, the CDR3 reads TGTGCCAGCACCTCGTCTGAGAGCTATGGCTACACCTTC. The genes are TRBV27 and TRBJ1-2; D not certain. The CDR3 loop spans 13 amino acids. V lost 7 bases and J lost 4, with 13 bases in between. In germline, CDR1 is MNHEY, CDR2 SMNVEV (reference sequence).

In nucleotides, the CDR3 is TGTGCCAGCAGAGACCGGGACAGAAATAGCAATCAGCCCCAGCATTTT. It yields the protein CASRDRDRNSNQPQHF. This chain connects TRBV2 to TRBJ1-5, with TRBD1 matching over 7 bases. With V trimmed by 6 bases and J by 0 bases, 8 bases remained unmatched. Per germline, CDR1 SNHLY and CDR2 FYNNEI. The CDR3 extends over 16 amino acids.

The chain couples TRBV5-1 to TRBJ1-1, with 9 bases lining up with TRBD1. Germline-derived CDR1 and CDR2 are SGHRS and YFSETQ. V shed 4 bases and J 4 bases; nucleotides not matched to a gene: 8. The CDR3 is 15 residues long. The CDR3 here is CASSGPGQGSTEAFF. CDR3 DNA: TGCGCCAGCAGCGGGCCGGGACAGGGAAGCACTGAAGCTTTCTTT.

In its sample, this clone was seen a few times. This chain links TRBV19 with TRBJ2-7; unclear D gene. Trimming removed 6 bases at V and 4 bases at J, with 16 bases between. This CDR3 region has 14 residues. The germline V gene encodes CDR1 LNHDA and CDR2 SQIVND (reference sequence). CDR3 residues: CASRDAQQLYEQYF. In nucleotides, the CDR3 is TGTGCCAGTAGAGATGCCCAACAGCTATACGAGCAGTACTTC.

This sequence joins TRBV20-1 and TRBJ2-7; D unclear. The CDR3 has 11 residues. Germline V CDR1 and CDR2: DFQATT, SNEGSKA (reference sequence). Trimming stripped 3 bases from V and 4 bases from J, with 7 bases between. In DNA form, the CDR3 reads TGCAGTGCTAGTGAACGGTACGAGCAGTACTTC. This encodes CSASERYEQYF.